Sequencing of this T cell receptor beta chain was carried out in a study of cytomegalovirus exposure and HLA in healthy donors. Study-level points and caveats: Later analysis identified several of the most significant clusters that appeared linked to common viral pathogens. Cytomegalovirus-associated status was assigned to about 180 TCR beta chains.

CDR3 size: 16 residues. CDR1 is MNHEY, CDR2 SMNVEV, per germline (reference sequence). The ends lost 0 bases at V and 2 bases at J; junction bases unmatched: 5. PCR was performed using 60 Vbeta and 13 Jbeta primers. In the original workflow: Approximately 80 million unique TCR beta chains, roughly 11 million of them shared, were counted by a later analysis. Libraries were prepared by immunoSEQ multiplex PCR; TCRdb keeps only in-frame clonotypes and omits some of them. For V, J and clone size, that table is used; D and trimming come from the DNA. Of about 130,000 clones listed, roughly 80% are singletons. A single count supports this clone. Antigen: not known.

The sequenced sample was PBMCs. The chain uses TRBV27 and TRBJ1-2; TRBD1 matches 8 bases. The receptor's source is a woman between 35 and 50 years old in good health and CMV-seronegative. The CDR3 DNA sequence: TGTGCCAGCAGTTTATCCGCCGGGACAGGCAACTATGGCTACACCTTC. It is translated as CASSLSAGTGNYGYTF.